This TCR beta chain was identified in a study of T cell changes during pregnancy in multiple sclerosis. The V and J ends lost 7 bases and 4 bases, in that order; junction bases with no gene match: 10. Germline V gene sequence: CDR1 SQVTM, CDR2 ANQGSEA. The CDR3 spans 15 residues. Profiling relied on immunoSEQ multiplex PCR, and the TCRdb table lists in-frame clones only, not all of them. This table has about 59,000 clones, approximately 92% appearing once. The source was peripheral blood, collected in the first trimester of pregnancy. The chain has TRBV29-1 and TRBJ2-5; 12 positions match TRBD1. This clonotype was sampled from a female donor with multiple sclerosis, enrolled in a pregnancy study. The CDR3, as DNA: TGCAGCGCCGCTCCCCGGGACAGGGGGCGAGAGACCCAGTACTTC. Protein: CSAAPRDRGRETQYF.